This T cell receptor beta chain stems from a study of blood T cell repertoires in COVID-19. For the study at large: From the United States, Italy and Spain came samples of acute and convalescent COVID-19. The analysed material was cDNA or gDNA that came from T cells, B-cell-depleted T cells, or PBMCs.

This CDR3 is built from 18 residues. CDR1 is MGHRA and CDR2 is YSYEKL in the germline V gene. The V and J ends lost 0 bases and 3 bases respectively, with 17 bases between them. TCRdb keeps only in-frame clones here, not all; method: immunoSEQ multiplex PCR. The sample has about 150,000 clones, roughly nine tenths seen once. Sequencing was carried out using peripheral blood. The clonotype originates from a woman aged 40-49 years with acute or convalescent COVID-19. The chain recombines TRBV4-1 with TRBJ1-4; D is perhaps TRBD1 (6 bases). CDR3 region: CASSQENFGGAPNEKLFF. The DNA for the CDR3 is TGCGCCAGCAGCCAAGAAAATTTCGGGGGGGCGCCTAATGAAAAACTGTTTTTT.